The rows below give T cell receptor beta chains drawn from one sample of a study of blood T cell repertoires in COVID-19. Assay: immunoSEQ multiplex PCR; the TCRdb copy retains only in-frame clones and omits some. Here the sample spans 65,000 to 70,000 clones, roughly three quarters being singletons. The sequencing input was peripheral blood. These receptors were obtained from a man aged 60 to 75 with acute or convalescent COVID-19. Each CDR3 is given with its conserved first and last residue. The order of the fields is V gene, D gene, J gene, CDR3 length, clone size, CDR3 protein, CDR3 DNA. A D gene is named only where the DNA matches it firmly. Size is stated for part of the rows, as once, few or many counts, or as a class when the clone is expanded.

>TRBV5-8|TRBD1|TRBJ2-1|16|.
CASSLVGTGGNNEQFF
TGTGCCAGCAGCTTGGTAGGAACAGGGGGAAACAATGAGCAGTTCTTC
>TRBV4-3|TRBD2|TRBJ2-3|17|.
CASSQDLTSGATDTQYF
TGCGCCAGCAGCCAAGATCTCACTAGCGGGGCAACAGATACGCAGTATTTT
>TRBV5-4|TRBD1|TRBJ1-4|14|.
CASRRDRGREKLFF
TGTGCCAGCAGACGGGACAGGGGTCGAGAAAAACTGTTTTTT
>TRBV3-1/TRBV3-2|TRBD1|TRBJ1-6|15|.
CASSLGTGDNSPLHF
TGTGCCAGCAGCCTCGGGACAGGCGATAATTCACCCCTCCACTTT
>TRBV29-1|.|TRBJ1-1|12|.
CSVDSSDTEAFF
TGCAGCGTTGATTCCAGTGACACTGAAGCTTTCTTT
>TRBV10-1|TRBD1|TRBJ1-1|13|.
CASKQQGATEAFF
TGCGCCAGTAAACAACAGGGGGCCACTGAAGCTTTCTTT
>TRBV7-2|.|TRBJ1-1|13|.
CASSLDPGTEAFF
TGTGCCAGCAGCTTAGATCCGGGTACTGAAGCTTTCTTT
>TRBV6-5|.|TRBJ1-2|13|once
CASSYSNWRGYTF
TGTGCCAGCAGTTACTCGAACTGGCGGGGCTACACCTTC
>TRBV3-1/TRBV3-2|TRBD1|TRBJ1-1|14|.
CASSQGQGAREAFF
TGTGCCAGCAGCCAAGGACAGGGGGCGCGGGAAGCTTTCTTT
>TRBV4-1|TRBD2|TRBJ2-3|15|.
CASSHSSGGVDTQYF
TGCGCCAGCAGCCATTCTAGCGGGGGTGTGGATACGCAGTATTTT
>TRBV7-8|.|TRBJ1-1|14|few
CASSLRALGTEAFF
TGTGCCAGCAGCTTGAGAGCCCTAGGCACTGAAGCTTTCTTT
>TRBV9|TRBD2|TRBJ2-5|16|.
CASSALAGGFQETQYF
TGTGCCAGCAGCGCCCTAGCGGGGGGTTTCCAAGAGACCCAGTACTTC
>TRBV10-3|TRBD1|TRBJ1-1|16|.
CAISESIWTGTPEAFF
TGTGCCATCAGTGAGTCGATATGGACAGGGACACCCGAAGCTTTCTTT
>TRBV7-6|.|TRBJ2-7|15|.
CASSLDRRVSYEQYF
TGTGCCAGCAGCTTAGATCGCCGGGTCTCCTACGAGCAGTACTTC
>TRBV30|TRBD1|TRBJ1-6|12|.
CAWSVQGLPLHF
TGTGCCTGGAGTGTACAGGGGTTACCCCTCCACTTT
>TRBV13|.|TRBJ1-6|14|.
CASSLRGYNSPLHF
TGTGCCAGCAGCCTCAGGGGCTATAATTCACCCCTCCACTTT
>TRBV6-5|.|TRBJ2-7|12|.
CASSYRRGEQYF
TGTGCCAGCAGTTACCGCAGGGGCGAGCAGTACTTC
>TRBV19|TRBD1|TRBJ1-1|16|.
CASSPGQGPMNTEAFF
TGTGCCAGTAGCCCCGGACAGGGTCCTATGAACACTGAAGCTTTCTTT
>TRBV11-2|TRBD1|TRBJ1-3|14|few
CASSQRTGENTIYF
TGTGCCAGCAGCCAAAGGACAGGGGAAAACACCATATATTTT
>TRBV9|TRBD2|TRBJ2-3|16|once
CASSATSGGSTDTQYF
TGTGCCAGCAGCGCCACTAGCGGGGGTAGCACAGATACGCAGTATTTT
>TRBV19|TRBD1|TRBJ1-2|11|.
CASTGQYGYTF
TGTGCCAGTACGGGACAGTATGGCTACACCTTC
>TRBV11-2|TRBD1|TRBJ2-2|16|few
CASTRGTGGLTGELFF
TGTGCCAGCACCCGAGGGACAGGGGGCTTGACCGGGGAGCTGTTTTTT
>TRBV5-1|.|TRBJ2-1|12|.
CASSLPGNEQFF
TGCGCCAGCAGCTTGCCCGGGAATGAGCAGTTCTTC